This T cell receptor (beta chain) was documented in a study of cytomegalovirus exposure and HLA in healthy donors. General study results and limits: One variant, a missense change in DCLRE1C, was linked in a later analysis to TCR beta V- and J-gene trimming. Presence/absence analysis assumed near-uniform sequencing depth across donors. The records held CMV serostatus as the only immune exposure information.

V lost 2 bases and J lost 5, with 7 bases in between. The germline gives CDR1 MNHEY, CDR2 SVGAGI. The CDR3 spans 13 residues. The PCR contained 60 Vbeta and 13 Jbeta primers. Assay: immunoSEQ multiplex PCR; the TCRdb copy retains only in-frame clones and omits some. This table has over 90,000 clones, approximately 85% appearing once. In its sample, this clone was seen once. As yet, its antigen is unknown. This chain joins TRBV6-5 and TRBJ2-1; D might be TRBD2 (6 bases). Sequenced input: PBMCs. The source is a man aged 40-55 years in good health and CMV-seropositive. DNA for the CDR3: TGTGCCAGCAGTTACGTAGCGGACAATGAGCAGTTCTTC. Translation: CASSYVADNEQFF.